This is a list of T cell receptor beta chains from one sample in a study of OX40 agonist ivuxolimab in advanced cancers. Using immunoSEQ multiplex PCR, the repertoire was profiled, and TCRdb retains in-frame clones only, with some absent. Counted here are tens of thousands of clones, approximately 90% occurring once; the ten biggest clones make up 5% to 5.5%. The sample in question was CD4+ or CD8+ T cells sorted from blood, obtained in a trial of the OX40 agonist ivuxolimab. Source of these receptors: an adult with an advanced solid tumor such as melanoma, head and neck, liver or kidney cancer. Each CDR3 is given with its conserved first and last residue. A D gene is named only where the DNA matches it firmly. Size tells how often a clone was seen (once, few, many) or the class of an expanded clone, and some rows leave it out.

-,-,TRBJ1-4,TRBV5-1,CASSLAGGKDEKLFF,TGCGCCAGCAGCTTGGCGGGGGGGAAGGATGAAAAACTGTTTTTT
TRBD2,-,TRBJ2-1,TRBV25-1,CASSLAGDQYNEQFF,TGTGCCAGTTCCCTAGCGGGAGATCAATACAATGAGCAGTTCTTC
-,-,TRBJ2-3,TRBV7-2,CASSPRTDTQYF,TGTGCCAGCAGCCCGCGGACTGATACGCAGTATTTT
-,-,TRBJ2-3,TRBV11-3,CASSLGERGTDTQYF,TGTGCCAGCAGCTTAGGGGAGAGGGGCACAGATACGCAGTATTTT
-,once,TRBJ2-3,TRBV19,CASSVRAARTDTQYF,TGTGCCAGTAGTGTCCGGGCCGCACGCACAGATACGCAGTATTTT
-,-,TRBJ2-4,TRBV5-4,CASSLMGGNIQYF,TGTGCCAGCAGCTTGATGGGTGGGAACATTCAGTACTTC
-,-,TRBJ2-1,TRBV4-3,CASSLRTILDEQFF,TGCGCCAGCAGCCTCCGGACTATTTTAGATGAGCAGTTCTTC
-,-,TRBJ2-1,TRBV19,CASSMLGKPNNEQFF,TGTGCCAGTAGTATGTTGGGGAAGCCGAACAATGAGCAGTTCTTC
TRBD2,-,TRBJ2-7,TRBV5-1,CASSLESGGPHEQYF,TGCGCCAGCAGCTTAGAATCGGGAGGGCCCCACGAGCAGTACTTC
TRBD2,-,TRBJ2-6,TRBV19,CASNPLAGRSSGANVLTF,TGTGCCAGTAACCCACTAGCGGGGAGAAGCTCTGGGGCCAACGTCCTGACTTTC
-,-,TRBJ2-7,TRBV6-1,CASSARALLNYEQYF,TGTGCCAGCAGTGCCAGGGCCTTACTGAACTACGAGCAGTACTTC
TRBD1,-,TRBJ1-5,TRBV28,CASRKMDRDIQPQHF,TGTGCCAGCAGAAAAATGGACAGGGACATTCAGCCCCAGCATTTT
TRBD1,-,TRBJ2-4,TRBV28,CASSLLGGQNIQYF,TGTGCCAGCAGTTTATTAGGGGGCCAAAACATTCAGTACTTC
-,-,TRBJ2-7,TRBV5-5,CASSPLSGLASVEQYF,TGTGCCAGCAGCCCCTTATCTGGACTGGCCTCAGTCGAGCAGTACTTC
TRBD2,-,TRBJ2-7,TRBV5-4,CASSFGPSGARSYEQYF,TGTGCCAGCAGCTTCGGTCCTAGCGGGGCGCGCTCCTACGAGCAGTACTTC
-,-,TRBJ2-7,TRBV19,CASRDQASIFYEQYF,TGTGCCAGCAGGGACCAAGCCTCAATTTTCTACGAGCAGTACTTC
TRBD1,-,TRBJ1-1,TRBV5-4,CASSLRGTAGEAFF,TGTGCCAGCAGCTTGAGAGGGACAGCAGGTGAAGCTTTCTTT
TRBD1,-,TRBJ1-1,TRBV6-6,CASRPQGASSTEAFF,TGTGCCAGCAGACCCCAGGGGGCGAGCTCTACTGAAGCTTTCTTT
-,-,TRBJ2-1,TRBV20-1,CSAMGADEQFF,TGCAGTGCTATGGGGGCCGATGAGCAGTTCTTC
-,-,TRBJ2-7,TRBV5-1,CASSLAYEQYF,TGCGCCAGCAGCTTGGCCTACGAGCAGTACTTC
TRBD2,once,TRBJ2-1,TRBV5-4,CASSPTSGRVHEQFF,TGTGCCAGCAGCCCGACTAGCGGGAGGGTCCATGAGCAGTTCTTC
-,-,TRBJ2-1,TRBV9,CASSGTVGIVHEQFF,TGTGCCAGCAGCGGCACGGTAGGCATAGTACATGAGCAGTTCTTC
-,-,TRBJ2-7,TRBV5-5,CASSVPAEQYF,TGTGCCAGCAGCGTTCCGGCCGAGCAGTACTTC
-,-,TRBJ1-1,TRBV18,CASSLAQVEAFF,TGTGCCAGCTCCTTGGCCCAGGTTGAAGCTTTCTTT
TRBD2,-,TRBJ2-1,TRBV9,CASRGTSGSPQFF,TGTGCCAGCAGAGGGACTAGCGGGAGTCCGCAGTTCTTC
-,-,TRBJ1-1,TRBV6-5,CASRSATEAFF,TGTGCCAGCAGAAGCGCCACTGAAGCTTTCTTT
-,-,TRBJ2-1,TRBV7-2,CASSIGGALYNEQFF,TGTGCCAGCAGTATAGGGGGGGCCCTCTACAATGAGCAGTTCTTC
TRBD1,-,TRBJ1-2,TRBV7-2,CASSLEGQPYGYTF,TGTGCCAGCAGCTTAGAGGGACAGCCCTATGGCTACACCTTC
-,-,TRBJ2-1,TRBV5-1,CASSAQYNEQFF,TGCGCCAGCAGCGCCCAGTACAATGAGCAGTTCTTC
TRBD1,-,TRBJ1-2,TRBV5-4,CASSSSSPGGYYGYTF,TGTGCCAGCAGCTCCTCCTCCCCAGGGGGCTACTATGGCTACACCTTC
-,-,TRBJ1-5,TRBV5-1,CASSPGGRVDQPQHF,TGCGCCAGCAGCCCCGGGGGGCGCGTCGATCAGCCCCAGCATTTT
-,-,TRBJ2-7,TRBV5-4,CASRRDFITYEQYF,TGTGCCAGCCGCCGGGACTTTATAACCTACGAGCAGTACTTC
-,-,TRBJ1-1,TRBV19,CASSIAGRANTEAFF,TGTGCCAGTAGTATAGCCGGGCGAGCGAACACTGAAGCTTTCTTT
TRBD2,-,TRBJ2-7,TRBV2,CASKYLTSGRDEQYF,TGTGCCAGCAAATACCTGACTAGCGGGAGGGACGAGCAGTACTTC
-,-,TRBJ2-7,TRBV7-8,CASSLRTNSYEQYF,TGTGCCAGCAGTCTCCGAACCAACTCCTACGAGCAGTACTTC
TRBD1,-,TRBJ1-1,TRBV27,CASARQGAMGTEAFF,TGTGCCAGCGCTCGGCAGGGGGCTATGGGCACTGAAGCTTTCTTT
-,-,TRBJ2-2,TRBV28,CASPSLREGGELFF,TGTGCCAGCCCGTCTCTTCGGGAAGGCGGGGAGCTGTTTTTT
-,-,TRBJ1-5,TRBV4-1,CASGIGTGNQPQHF,TGCGCCAGCGGGATTGGGACGGGCAATCAGCCCCAGCATTTT
-,-,TRBJ1-2,TRBV6-1,CASSGPRRDGYTF,TGTGCCAGCAGTGGCCCCCGTAGGGATGGCTACACCTTC
-,-,TRBJ2-2,TRBV7-9,CASSLNTNTGELFF,TGTGCCAGCAGCTTAAACACGAACACCGGGGAGCTGTTTTTT
-,-,TRBJ2-3,TRBV5-4,CASSLPADTQYF,TGTGCCAGCAGCTTGCCAGCAGATACGCAGTATTTT
TRBD2,-,TRBJ2-1,TRBV7-2,CASSLGASGGYNEQFF,TGTGCCAGCAGCTTAGGGGCTAGCGGGGGATACAATGAGCAGTTCTTC
-,-,TRBJ1-1,TRBV7-2,CASSRLRGPNTEAFF,TGTGCCAGCAGCCGTCTCAGGGGACCGAACACTGAAGCTTTCTTT